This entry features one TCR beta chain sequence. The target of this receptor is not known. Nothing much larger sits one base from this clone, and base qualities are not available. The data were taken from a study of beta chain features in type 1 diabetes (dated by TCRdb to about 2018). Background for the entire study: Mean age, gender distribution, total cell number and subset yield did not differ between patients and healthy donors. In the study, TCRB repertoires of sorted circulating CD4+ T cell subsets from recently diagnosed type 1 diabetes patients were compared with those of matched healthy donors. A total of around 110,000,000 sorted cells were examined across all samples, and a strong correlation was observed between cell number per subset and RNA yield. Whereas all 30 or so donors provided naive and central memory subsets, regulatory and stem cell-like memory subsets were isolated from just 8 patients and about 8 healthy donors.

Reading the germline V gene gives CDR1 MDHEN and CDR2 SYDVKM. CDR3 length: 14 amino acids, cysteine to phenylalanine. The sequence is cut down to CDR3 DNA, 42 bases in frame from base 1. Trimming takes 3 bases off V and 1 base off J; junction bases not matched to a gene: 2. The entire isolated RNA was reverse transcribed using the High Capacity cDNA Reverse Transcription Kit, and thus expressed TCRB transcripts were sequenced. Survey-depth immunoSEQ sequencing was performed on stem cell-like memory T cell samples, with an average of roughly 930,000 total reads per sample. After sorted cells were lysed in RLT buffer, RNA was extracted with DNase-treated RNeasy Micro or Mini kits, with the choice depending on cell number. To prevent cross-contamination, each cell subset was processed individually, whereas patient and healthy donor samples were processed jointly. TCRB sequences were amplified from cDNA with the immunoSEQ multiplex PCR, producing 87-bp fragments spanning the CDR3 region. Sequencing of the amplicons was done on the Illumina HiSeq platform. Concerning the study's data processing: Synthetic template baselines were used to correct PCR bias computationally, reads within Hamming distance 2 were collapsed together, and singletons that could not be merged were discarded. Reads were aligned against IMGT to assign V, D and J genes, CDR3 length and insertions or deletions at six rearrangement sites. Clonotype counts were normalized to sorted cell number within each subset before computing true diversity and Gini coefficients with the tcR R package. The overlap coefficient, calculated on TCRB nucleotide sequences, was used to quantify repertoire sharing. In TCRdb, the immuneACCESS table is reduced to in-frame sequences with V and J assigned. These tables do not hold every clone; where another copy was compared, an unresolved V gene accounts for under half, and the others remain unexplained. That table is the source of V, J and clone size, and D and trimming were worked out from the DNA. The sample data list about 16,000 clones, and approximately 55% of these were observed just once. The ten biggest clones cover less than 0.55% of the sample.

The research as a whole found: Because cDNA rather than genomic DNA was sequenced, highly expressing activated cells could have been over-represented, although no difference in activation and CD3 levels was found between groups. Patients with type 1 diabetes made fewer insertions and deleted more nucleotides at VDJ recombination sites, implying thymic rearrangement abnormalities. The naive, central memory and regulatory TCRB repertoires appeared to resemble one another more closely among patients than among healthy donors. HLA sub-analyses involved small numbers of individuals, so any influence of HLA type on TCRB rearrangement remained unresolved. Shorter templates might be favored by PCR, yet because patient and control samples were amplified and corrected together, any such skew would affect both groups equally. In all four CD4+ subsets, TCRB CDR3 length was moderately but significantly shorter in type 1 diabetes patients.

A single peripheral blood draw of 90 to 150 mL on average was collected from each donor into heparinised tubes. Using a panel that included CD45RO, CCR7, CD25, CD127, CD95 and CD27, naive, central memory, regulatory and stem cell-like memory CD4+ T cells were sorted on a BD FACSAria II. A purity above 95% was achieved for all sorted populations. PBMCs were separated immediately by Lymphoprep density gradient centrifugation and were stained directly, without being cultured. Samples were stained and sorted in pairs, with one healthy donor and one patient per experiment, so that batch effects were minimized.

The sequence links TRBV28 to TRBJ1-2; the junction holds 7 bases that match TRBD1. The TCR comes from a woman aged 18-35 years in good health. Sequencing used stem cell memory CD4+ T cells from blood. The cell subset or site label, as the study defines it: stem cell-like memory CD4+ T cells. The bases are TGTGCCAGCAGTTTTGGACAGGATAACTATGGCTACACCTTC. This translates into CASSFGQDNYGYTF.